This T cell receptor (beta chain) came from a study of Ad26.COV2.S vaccination and SARS-CoV-2 variants. The CDR3 runs to 13 residues. Looked up from germline, CDR1 is LGHDT and CDR2 is YNNKEL (reference sequence). V lost 0 bases and J lost 9, with 11 bases in between. Treatment: over 15 received Ad26.COV2.S at low or high dose, single or two shots; about 5 received placebo; per-sample allocation not given. Sampling happened 63 days after the first vaccine or placebo injection. The method was immunoSEQ multiplex PCR; TCRdb's version includes in-frame clones alone and lacks a portion of them. The sample comprises about 680,000 clones, approximately 88% of which are singletons, and approximately 1.5% rests with the top ten.

Sequenced here: peripheral blood, sampled in a trial of Ad26.COV2.S vaccine versus placebo. The TCR originated in a person aged 18 to 65 who received the Ad26.COV2.S COVID-19 vaccine or a placebo. V usage is TRBV3-1 (or the pseudogene TRBV3-2) and J usage is TRBJ1-1; D perhaps matches TRBD1 (6 bases). The CDR3 loop is CASSQDRGAKAFF. The CDR3 DNA sequence: TGTGCCAGCAGCCAAGATCGGGGGGCTAAAGCTTTCTTT.